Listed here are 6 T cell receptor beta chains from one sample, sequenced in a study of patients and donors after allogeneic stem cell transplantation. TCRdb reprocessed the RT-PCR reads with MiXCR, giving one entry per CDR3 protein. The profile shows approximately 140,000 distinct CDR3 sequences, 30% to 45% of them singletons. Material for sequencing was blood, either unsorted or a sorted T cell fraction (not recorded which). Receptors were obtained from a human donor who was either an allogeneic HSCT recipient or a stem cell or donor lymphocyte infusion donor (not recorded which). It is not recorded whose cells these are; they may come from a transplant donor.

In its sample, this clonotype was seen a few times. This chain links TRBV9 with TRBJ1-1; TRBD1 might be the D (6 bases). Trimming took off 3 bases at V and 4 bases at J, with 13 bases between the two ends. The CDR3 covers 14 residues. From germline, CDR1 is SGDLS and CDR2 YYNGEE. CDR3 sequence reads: CASSETGSATEAFF. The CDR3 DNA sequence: TGTGCCAGCAGCGAGACAGGTAGCGCCACTGAAGCTTTCTTT.

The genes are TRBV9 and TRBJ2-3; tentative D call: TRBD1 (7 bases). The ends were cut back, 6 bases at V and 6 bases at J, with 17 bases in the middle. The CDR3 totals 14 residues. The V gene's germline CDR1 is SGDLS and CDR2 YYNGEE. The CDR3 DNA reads TGTGCCAGCACTTCAGGGGGGCCGATGGATACGCAGTATTTT. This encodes CASTSGGPMDTQYF.

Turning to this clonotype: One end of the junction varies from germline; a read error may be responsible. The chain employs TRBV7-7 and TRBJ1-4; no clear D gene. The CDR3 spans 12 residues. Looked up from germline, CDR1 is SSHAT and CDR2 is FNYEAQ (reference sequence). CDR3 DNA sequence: TGTGCTAGCAGCTTTGGGAAGGAAAAACTGTTTTTT. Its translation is CASSFGKEKLFF. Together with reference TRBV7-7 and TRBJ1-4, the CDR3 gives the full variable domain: GAGVSQSPRYKVTKRGQDVTLRCDPISSHATLYWYQQALGQGPEFLTYFNYEAQPDKSGLPSDRFSAERPEGSISTLTIQRTEQRDSAMYRCASSFGKEKLFFGSGTQLSVL.

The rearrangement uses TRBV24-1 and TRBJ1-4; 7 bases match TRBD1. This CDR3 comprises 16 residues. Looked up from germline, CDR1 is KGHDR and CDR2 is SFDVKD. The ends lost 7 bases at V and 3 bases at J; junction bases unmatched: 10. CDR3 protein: CATSDGLQGPNEKLFF. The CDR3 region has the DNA TGTGCCACCAGCGACGGGCTACAGGGGCCTAATGAAAAACTGTTTTTT.

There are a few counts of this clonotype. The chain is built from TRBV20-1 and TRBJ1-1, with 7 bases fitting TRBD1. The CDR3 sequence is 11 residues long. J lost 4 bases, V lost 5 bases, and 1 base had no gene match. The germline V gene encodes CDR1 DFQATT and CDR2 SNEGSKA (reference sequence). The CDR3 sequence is CSARQGTEAFF. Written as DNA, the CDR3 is TGCAGTGCTCGACAGGGCACTGAAGCTTTCTTT.

CDR3 DNA: TGTGCCAGCACAGCTCAGTACGAGACCCAGTACTTC. It translates to CASTAQYETQYF. The chain recombines TRBV5-8 with TRBJ2-5, with D unresolved. Germline loops: CDR1 SGHTS, CDR2 YDEGEE. V shed 6 bases and J shed 5 bases, with 11 bases lying between them. The CDR3 sequence is 12 residues long. The whole variable domain, remainder taken from reference TRBV5-8 and TRBJ2-5, is EAGVTQSPTHLIKTRGQQATLRCSPISGHTSVYWYQQALGLGLQFLLWYDEGEERNRGNFPPRFSGRQFPNYSSELNVNALELEDSALYLCASTAQYETQYFGPGTRLLVL.